This T cell receptor (beta chain) was documented in a study of breast tumors, draining lymph nodes, adjacent tissues. Study-wide results and limits: Compared with basal-like, luminal-like tumors shared significantly more repertoire with nontumor tissue. Compared with lymph nodes, tumors were less diverse; compared with nontumor tissue, more. That most tumor T cells come from lymph nodes remained unproven.

TCRdb analysed the multiplex PCR reads with MiXCR anew, one entry per CDR3 protein. The table has 190,000 or so distinct CDR3 sequences, 25% to 40% seen once. Samples came from axillary lymph nodes draining the breast cancer. In its sample, this clonotype was seen many times. What it binds is unknown. This clonotype originated in a female donor with breast cancer. Some clones in this sample may be carry-over from other donors' samples. Sequencing was performed on axillary lymph node tissue.

CDR3 nucleotide sequence: TGTGCCAGCAGTCCTACAGGGACTAACTATGGCTACACCTTC. Its protein is CASSPTGTNYGYTF. The chain recombines TRBV6-1 with TRBJ1-2; possibly TRBD1 for D (6 bases). The CDR3 consists of 14 residues. Trimming removed 5 bases from V and 0 bases from J, with 10 bases in between. Germline V gives CDR1 MNHNS, CDR2 SASEGT.